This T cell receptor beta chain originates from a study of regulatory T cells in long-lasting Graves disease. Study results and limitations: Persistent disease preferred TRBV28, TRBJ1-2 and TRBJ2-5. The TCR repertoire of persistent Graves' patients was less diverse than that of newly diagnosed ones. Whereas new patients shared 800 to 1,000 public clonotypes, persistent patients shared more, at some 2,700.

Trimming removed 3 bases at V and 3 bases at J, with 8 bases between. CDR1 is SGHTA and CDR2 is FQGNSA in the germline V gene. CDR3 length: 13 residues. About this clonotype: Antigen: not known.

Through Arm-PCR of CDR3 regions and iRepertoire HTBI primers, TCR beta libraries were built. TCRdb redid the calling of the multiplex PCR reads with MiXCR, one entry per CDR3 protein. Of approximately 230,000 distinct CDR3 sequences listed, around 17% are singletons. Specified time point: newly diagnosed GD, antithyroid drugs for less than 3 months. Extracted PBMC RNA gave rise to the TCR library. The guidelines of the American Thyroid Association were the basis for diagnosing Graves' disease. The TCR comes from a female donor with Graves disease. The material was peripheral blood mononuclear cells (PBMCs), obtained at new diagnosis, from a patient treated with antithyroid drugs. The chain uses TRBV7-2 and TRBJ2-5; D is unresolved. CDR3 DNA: TGTGCCAGCAGCTTTAAACGGGAAGAGACCCAGTACTTC. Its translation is CASSFKREETQYF.